In this sample, the clone carrying this T cell receptor (beta chain) turned up a few times. The antigen is not known. These data belong to a study of Ad26.COV2.S vaccination and SARS-CoV-2 variants. Across the whole study: Ad26.COV2.S given intramuscularly, once or twice 56 days apart. Whole-study findings and limits: Non-spike TCR breadth showed similarity between vaccine and placebo recipients. Individuals receiving vaccine had higher spike-specific TCR breadth than placebo recipients did.

This CDR3 contains 16 residues. Germline CDR1 WSHSY, CDR2 SAAADI. V lost 4 bases to trimming and J lost 5 bases; unmatched junction nucleotides: 11. The sample's treatment: some 19 received Ad26.COV2.S at low or high dose, single or two shots; about 5 received placebo; per-sample allocation not given. On day 63 after the first injection, vaccine and placebo recipients gave samples. The assay was immunoSEQ multiplex PCR, and TCRdb's table has in-frame clones only and misses some. Here the sample spans more than 300,000 clones, approximately 86% being singletons. The sample was peripheral blood, taken in a trial of Ad26.COV2.S vaccine versus placebo. The chain is built from TRBV10-2 and TRBJ1-5; TRBD1 aligns across 7 bases. This sequence originates from a person between 18 and 59 years old who received the Ad26.COV2.S COVID-19 vaccine or a placebo. CDR3 in DNA: TGCGCCAGCAGTGCCCCAGACAGGGAACGGCATCAGCCCCAGCATTTT. Its translation is CASSAPDRERHQPQHF.